This T cell receptor (beta chain) was sequenced during a study of post-analysis software for immune sequencing data. Worth noting for this clonotype: Its specificity is unknown.

Germline CDR1 LGHNA, CDR2 YSLEER. The CDR3 runs to 18 residues. The J segment lost 6 bases and the V segment lost 0 bases, leaving 10 bases of the junction unmatched. Unique molecular identifiers featured in each of the TCR beta cDNA libraries. MiXCR was run by TCRdb on the PCR reads, yielding one entry per CDR3 protein. In the table there are fewer than 900,000 distinct CDR3 sequences, 46% of which are singletons. Study results and limitations: TRBV5-6, TRBV5-1 and TRBV20-1 belonged to a set of roughly five TRBV segments that were more frequent in patients than controls.

This clonotype was sampled from a girl between 5 and 17 years old with multiple sclerosis. The chain joins TRBV4-3 to TRBJ2-2; 10 positions agree with TRBD2. The specimen was blood. The CDR3 region has the DNA TGCGCCAGCAGCCAAGATTTACTTACTAGCGGGATCCCCGGGGAGCTGTTTTTT. Amino acids: CASSQDLLTSGIPGELFF.